This T cell receptor beta chain is drawn from a study of CD8 T cells in ankylosing spondylitis. Regarding the study as a whole: Disease-linked clones were CD8+ and relatively rare in peripheral blood. Disease-associated clones were reportedly significantly overrepresented in matched ankylosing spondylitis synovial fluid. Characteristic, it appeared, of ankylosing spondylitis blood was a TCR beta motif of 7 or 8 highly homologous variants.

In its sample, this clonotype was seen many times. Its antigen is unidentified. With molecular barcodes, quantitative 5'-RACE was used to make the TCR beta libraries. TCRdb re-analysed the 5' RACE reads in MiXCR, keeping a single row per CDR3 protein. The sample records around 140,000 distinct CDR3 sequences, about a sixth being singletons. Source material: blood, either unsorted or a sorted T cell fraction (not recorded which). This receptor was identified in a male donor with ankylosing spondylitis.

This CDR3 reads CASSLKGTGELFF. Written as DNA, the CDR3 is TGTGCCAGCAGCTTGAAAGGCACCGGGGAGCTGTTTTTT. V gene TRBV7-9 combines with J gene TRBJ2-2; D is ambiguous. The CDR3 is made up of 13 amino acids. The germline gives CDR1 SEHNR, CDR2 FQNEAQ (reference sequence). V lost 3 bases, J lost 4 bases, and 6 bases lay in between.